This T cell receptor beta chain was captured in a study of long-term antiretroviral therapy in people with HIV. As for this clone: Its specificity is unknown.

HIV-positive participants all received treatment in the United States. Germline V gives CDR1 LNHDA, CDR2 SQIVND (reference sequence). Trimming removed 6 bases from V and 0 bases from J; junction bases left unmatched: 11. CDR3 length: 17 residues. General study results and limits: ART preceded a rise in diversity that nonetheless stayed lower than in transplant donor controls.

Version v3.0 of the immunoSEQ assay was performed at survey level. Libraries were prepared by immunoSEQ multiplex PCR; TCRdb keeps only in-frame clonotypes and omits some of them. The sample has tens of thousands of clones, 70% to 90% seen once. This clonotype was obtained from a man aged 18 to 35 with HIV. This specimen consisted of unsorted PBMCs, obtained 0.8 years before starting antiretroviral therapy. V and J are TRBV19 and TRBJ1-1; 9 bases are shared with TRBD1. The DNA for the CDR3 is TGTGCCAGTAGCAATCCTACAGGGGGCGGCGTGAACACTGAAGCTTTCTTT. Amino acid sequence: CASSNPTGGGVNTEAFF.